A selection of T cell receptor beta chains follows, all from one sample in a study of T cell clonotyping in hematopoietic cell transplantation. Method: immunoSEQ multiplex PCR; TCRdb's copy keeps in-frame clones and lacks some. The table lists 35,000 to 45,000 clones, 88% of them singletons. The sample comprised peripheral blood mononuclear cells. The receptors were sampled from a middle-aged woman in good health. Some clones in this sample may be carry-over from other donors' samples. CDR3s include the opening cysteine and the closing phenylalanine or tryptophan. The D gene is left open where the match is weak. A row's size may be missing; if present it is once, few, many or a size class.

clone size,D gene,J gene,V gene,CDR3 protein,CDR3 DNA
NA,NA,TRBJ1-2,TRBV20-1,CSVGGYTF,TGCAGCGTGGGGGGCTACACCTTC
NA,NA,TRBJ2-2,TRBV5-1,CASSLDRRVTGELFF,TGCGCCAGCAGCTTGGACAGGAGGGTCACCGGGGAGCTGTTTTTT
NA,NA,TRBJ1-5,TRBV7-2,CASSLVGGTSNQPQHF,TGTGCCAGCAGCTTAGTGGGGGGGACGAGCAATCAGCCCCAGCATTTT
NA,NA,TRBJ2-6,TRBV28,CASTPLWANVLTF,TGTGCCAGCACCCCACTTTGGGCCAACGTCCTGACTTTC
few,NA,TRBJ1-5,TRBV10-2,CASRSGSSTNQPQHF,TGCGCCAGCCGCTCAGGGAGTAGTACCAATCAGCCCCAGCATTTT
NA,NA,TRBJ1-2,TRBV5-1,CASRFETNYGYTF,TGCGCCAGCAGGTTCGAGACGAACTATGGCTACACCTTC
NA,TRBD1,TRBJ1-5,TRBV6-5,CASSSRDSYQPQHF,TGTGCCAGCAGTTCCCGGGACAGTTATCAGCCCCAGCATTTT
NA,TRBD2,TRBJ2-1,TRBV28,CASSPGGDSSYNEQFF,TGTGCCAGCAGTCCTGGGGGGGATAGCTCCTACAATGAGCAGTTCTTC
NA,NA,TRBJ1-3,TRBV5-4,CASSWGGNTIYF,TGTGCCAGCAGCTGGGGGGGAAACACCATATATTTT
NA,NA,TRBJ1-2,TRBV28,CASMGQNAGYTF,TGTGCCAGCATGGGGCAGAACGCCGGCTACACCTTC
NA,TRBD2,TRBJ2-2,TRBV9,CASSARGGGTGELFF,TGTGCCAGCAGCGCCCGGGGGGGCGGCACCGGGGAGCTGTTTTTT
NA,NA,TRBJ1-1,TRBV28,CASRTDLEGGDFF,TGTGCCAGCCGGACAGACCTAGAAGGAGGGGATTTCTTT
NA,NA,TRBJ1-2,TRBV5-1,CASSFGDGSYGYTF,TGCGCCAGCAGCTTTGGGGACGGATCCTATGGCTACACCTTC
NA,NA,TRBJ2-2,TRBV11-3,CASSPRLDGELFF,TGTGCCAGCAGCCCCCGACTAGATGGGGAGCTGTTTTTT
NA,NA,TRBJ2-1,TRBV6-5,CASSYSTGYNEQFF,TGTGCCAGCAGTTACTCGACCGGTTACAATGAGCAGTTCTTC
NA,TRBD1,TRBJ1-2,TRBV27,CASSGTAHGYTF,TGTGCCAGCAGTGGGACAGCACATGGCTACACCTTC
few,NA,TRBJ2-1,TRBV13,CASSYGGNEQFF,TGTGCCAGCAGCTACGGAGGGAATGAGCAGTTCTTC